This record concerns one TCR beta chain sequence. TRB was amplified from about 240-490 ng of blood genomic DNA. Trimming cost V 8 bases and J 3 bases; bases outside gene matches: 6. The V gene's germline CDR1 is ENHRY and CDR2 SYGVKD. This CDR3 region has 14 residues. BIOMED2 TRB-A/B primer pools were used in multiplex TRB PCR. TCRdb called the multiplex PCR reads again in MiXCR, with one record for every CDR3 protein. The table has tens of thousands of distinct CDR3 sequences, 29% seen once. This sample is drawn from a study of T and B cells in COVID-19 patients. This receptor was taken from a human donor who had recovered from COVID-19. The sequenced sample was blood. The chain recombines TRBV10-3 with TRBJ1-5, with 8 positions matching TRBD1. CDR3 DNA sequence: TGTGCCATCGGGCAACAGGGGGACAATCAGCCCCAGCATTTT. Translation gives CAIGQQGDNQPQHF.